This record looks at one T cell receptor (beta chain) sequence and its context. This clonotype was observed at least ten times. The antigen it recognizes is unknown. Base quality data are lacking; no much larger clone is found one base away. This record belongs to a study of low-dose radiotherapy and immunotherapy resistance in tumors (dated by TCRdb to 2022 to 2024). Describing the broader study: Patients in Cohort 1 were given 0.5 Gy per fraction every 2 weeks, and the prescribed total PTV dose was 6.5 Gy. Cyclophosphamide 200 mg/m2 was given intravenously every two weeks, one day before each radiation and immunotherapy administration. Patients were given nivolumab as a 240 mg flat dose every two weeks and ipilimumab at 1 mg/kg every six weeks, with both drugs delivered intravenously. Aspirin 300 mg was taken orally once daily by patients for four cycles, starting on cycle 1 day 1. No randomization into treatment groups was done for the people taking part in the trial. Eight patients were included in the translational analysis, namely three from the first dose cohort plus the first five from the second dose cohort. Cohort 2 received 1 Gy per fraction every two weeks, with a total of 13 Gy over 26 weeks.

This sample was sequenced with an Illumina HiSeq 2500. First-strand cDNA was synthesized with Superscript III and a set of TRAV- and TRBV-specific primers, covering both TCRalpha and TCRbeta chains. An approximately 20-cycle PCR with Phusion amplified the TCRs, pairing a constant-region primer with the adapter that was attached to the V primers. The isolated mRNA was amplified using the MessageAmp II aRNA Amplification Kit, with in vitro transcription performed for about 16 hours at 37 degrees C. mRNA for TCR sequencing was isolated with the Dynabeads mRNA DIRECT Purification Kit. A second approximately 23-cycle Phusion PCR added indexed Illumina adapters, and products were purified with AMPure XP beads. Regarding the original processing steps: Custom Perl scripts were used to pool TCR sequences that encoded the same protein, to remove out-of-frame sequences, and to calculate the abundance of each clonotype. The analysis excluded TCR sequences that were supported by just one read. Repertoire metrics included Shannon entropy, Gini index, clonality, richness, and frequency of TCRs shared between repertoires. Through fastp at Q25 and MiXCR, TCRdb rebuilt clones from the public reads, retaining in-frame beta chains. Each CDR3 protein gets just one entry, which takes the most common genes and DNA from the rows behind it. The authors' filters were not applied to this entry. This sample lists nearly 60,000 distinct CDR3 sequences; roughly 23% were detected once. The ten largest clonotypes hold roughly 6.7% of the sample.

Per the germline V gene (reference sequence), LNHDA is the CDR1 and SQIVND is the CDR2. V loses 4 bases, J loses 1 base, and the germline ends lie 14 bases apart. The CDR3 starts with the cysteine, ends with the phenylalanine, and has 16 residues. Of all the DNA, just the CDR3 is kept, 48 bases in frame from base 1. In light of the paper, this sample's time point label describes: after trial treatment. The treatment or condition label here, explained by the study, means: LDRT plus nivolumab, ipilimumab, low-dose cyclophosphamide and aspirin (RACIN trial). Donors were enrolled in RACIN, a single-arm phase I dose-escalation trial combining nivolumab, ipilimumab, aspirin, low-dose cyclophosphamide and low-dose radiotherapy. To be eligible, a patient needed to have an advanced solid tumor that was TIL-negative.

Specimen: PBMCs, collected after low-dose radiotherapy plus immunotherapy. The receptor's source is a male donor with prostate cancer. The rearranged chain carries TRBV19 and TRBJ1-5; TRBD1 could be the D gene, as 5 bases match. The CDR3 amino acid sequence is: CASSTDGGRSNQPQHF. Here is the DNA: TGTGCCAGTAGTACAGACGGGGGGAGAAGCAATCAGCCCCAGCATTTT.